The T cell receptor beta chain described here comes from a study of T cell repertoires in cytomegalovirus infection. Each CDR3 protein is one row after TCRdb ran MiXCR on the reads. The data show around 740,000 distinct CDR3 sequences, about 40% seen once. Germline CDR1 and CDR2: SGHVS and FNYEAQ. Germline trimming cut 2 bases from V and 2 bases from J; bases unmatched to any gene: 12. The CDR3 extends over 18 amino acids. The clonotype originates from a human donor in good health (CMV status not recorded). Some clones in this sample may be carry-over from other donors' samples. The specimen sequenced was PBMCs. The chain joins TRBV7-6 to TRBJ2-5, with 9 bases matching TRBD2. The CDR3 DNA follows: TGTGCCAGCAGCTTAAACCCGGCGGGGGGGTATAGGCAAGAGACCCAGTACTTC. Protein product: CASSLNPAGGYRQETQYF.